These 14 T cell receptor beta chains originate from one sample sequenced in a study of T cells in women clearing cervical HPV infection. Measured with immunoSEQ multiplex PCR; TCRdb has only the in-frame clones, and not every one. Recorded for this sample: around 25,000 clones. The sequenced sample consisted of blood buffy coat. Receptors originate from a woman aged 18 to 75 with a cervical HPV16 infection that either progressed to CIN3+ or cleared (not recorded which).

The CDR3 DNA, read in part, is TGTGCCAGCTTGGGACAGGGGAAGATGAACACTGAA. It specifies CASLGQGKMNTE. The entire CDR3 protein reads CASLGQGKMNTEAFF. The chain employs TRBV18 and TRBJ1-1; the match to TRBD1 covers 10 bases. The DNA ends 3 residues before the CDR3 does, and the rest of the CDR3 is filled in from the germline J gene. The germline CDR1 and CDR2 sequences are KGHSH and LQKENI. Trimming cost V 7 bases and J 0 bases; bases outside gene matches: 5. CDR3 length equals 15 residues.

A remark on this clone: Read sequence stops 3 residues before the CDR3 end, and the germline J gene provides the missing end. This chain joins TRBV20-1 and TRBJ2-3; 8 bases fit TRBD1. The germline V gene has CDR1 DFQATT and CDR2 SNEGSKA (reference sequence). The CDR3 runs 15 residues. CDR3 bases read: TGCAGTGCTAGAGGGGACAGGCGTCCCCATCAGCCG. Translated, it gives CSARGDRRPHQP. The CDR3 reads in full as CSARGDRRPHQPQYF.

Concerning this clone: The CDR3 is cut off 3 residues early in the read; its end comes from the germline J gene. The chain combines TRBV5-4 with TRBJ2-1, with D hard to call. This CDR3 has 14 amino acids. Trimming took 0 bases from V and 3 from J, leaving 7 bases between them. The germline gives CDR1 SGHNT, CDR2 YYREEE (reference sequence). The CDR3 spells CASSLGADYNEQFF. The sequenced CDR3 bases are TGTGCCAGCAGCTTGGGGGCAGACTACAATGAG.

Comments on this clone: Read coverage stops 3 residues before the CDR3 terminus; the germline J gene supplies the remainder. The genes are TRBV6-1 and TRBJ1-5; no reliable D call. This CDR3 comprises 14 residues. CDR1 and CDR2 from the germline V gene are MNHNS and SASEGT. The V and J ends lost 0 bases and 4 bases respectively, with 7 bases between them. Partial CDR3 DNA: TGTGCCAGCAGTGAAGCGCGATGGAATCAGCCC. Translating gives CASSEARWNQP. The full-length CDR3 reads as CASSEARWNQPQHF.

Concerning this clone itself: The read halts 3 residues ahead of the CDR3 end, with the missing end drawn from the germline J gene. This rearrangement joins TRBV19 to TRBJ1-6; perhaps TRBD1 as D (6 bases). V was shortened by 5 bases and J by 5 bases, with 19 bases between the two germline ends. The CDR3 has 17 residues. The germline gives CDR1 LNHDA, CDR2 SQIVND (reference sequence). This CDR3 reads CASSLELRTANNSPLHF. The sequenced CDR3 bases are TGTGCCAGTAGTCTGGAGTTGCGGACAGCCAATAATTCACCC.

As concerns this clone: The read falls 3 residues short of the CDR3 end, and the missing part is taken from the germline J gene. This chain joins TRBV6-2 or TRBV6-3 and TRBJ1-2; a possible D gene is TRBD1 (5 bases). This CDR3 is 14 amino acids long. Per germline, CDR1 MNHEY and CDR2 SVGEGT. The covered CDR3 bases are TGTGCCAGCAGTTCGGACACCAACACAGATACC. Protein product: CASSSDTNTDT. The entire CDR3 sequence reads CASSSDTNTDTYTF.

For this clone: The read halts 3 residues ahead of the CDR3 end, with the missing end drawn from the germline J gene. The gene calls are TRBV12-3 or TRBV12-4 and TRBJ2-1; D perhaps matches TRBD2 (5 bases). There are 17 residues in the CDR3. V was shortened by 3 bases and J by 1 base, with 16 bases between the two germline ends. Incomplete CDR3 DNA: TGTGCCAGCAGTTTTTATCTAGCCCTCAGGTCCTACAATGAG. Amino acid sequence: CASSFYLALRSYNE. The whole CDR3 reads CASSFYLALRSYNEQFF.

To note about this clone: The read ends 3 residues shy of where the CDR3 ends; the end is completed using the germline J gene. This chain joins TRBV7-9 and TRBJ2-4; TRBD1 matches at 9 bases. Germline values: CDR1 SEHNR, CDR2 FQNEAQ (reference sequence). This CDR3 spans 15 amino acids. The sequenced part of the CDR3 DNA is TGTGCCAGCAGCCAGTGGACAGGGGCCTTTAGGGGT. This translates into CASSQWTGAFRG. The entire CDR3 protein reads CASSQWTGAFRGQYF.

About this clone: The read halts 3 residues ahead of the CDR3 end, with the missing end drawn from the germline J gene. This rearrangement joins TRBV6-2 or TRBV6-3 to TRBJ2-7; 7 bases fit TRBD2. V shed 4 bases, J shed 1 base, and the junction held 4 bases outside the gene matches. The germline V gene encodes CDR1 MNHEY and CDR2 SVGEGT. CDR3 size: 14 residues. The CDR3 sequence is CASSSLAVSYEQYF. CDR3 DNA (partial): TGTGCCAGCAGTTCCCTAGCGGTTTCCTACGAG.

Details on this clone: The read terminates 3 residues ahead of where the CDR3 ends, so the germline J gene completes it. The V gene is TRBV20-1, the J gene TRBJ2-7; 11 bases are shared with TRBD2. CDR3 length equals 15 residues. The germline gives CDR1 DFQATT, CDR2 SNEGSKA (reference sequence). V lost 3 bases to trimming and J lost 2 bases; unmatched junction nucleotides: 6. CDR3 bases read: TGCAGTGCTAGCCCATCTAGCGGGGGGCCCTACGAG. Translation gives CSASPSSGGPYE. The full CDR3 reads CSASPSSGGPYEQYF.

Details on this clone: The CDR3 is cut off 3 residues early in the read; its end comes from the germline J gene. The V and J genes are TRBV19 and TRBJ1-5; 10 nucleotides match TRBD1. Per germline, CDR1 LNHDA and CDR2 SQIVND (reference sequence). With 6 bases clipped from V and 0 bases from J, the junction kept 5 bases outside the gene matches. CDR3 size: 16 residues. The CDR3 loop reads CASRRDRGYSNQPQHF. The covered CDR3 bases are TGTGCCAGTAGGCGGGACAGGGGTTATAGCAATCAGCCC. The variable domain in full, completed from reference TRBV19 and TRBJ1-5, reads DGGITQSPKYLFRKEGQNVTLSCEQNLNHDAMYWYRQDPGQGLRLIYYSQIVNDFQKGDIAEGYSVSREKKESFPLTVTSAQKNPTAFYLCASRRDRGYSNQPQHFGDGTRLSIL.

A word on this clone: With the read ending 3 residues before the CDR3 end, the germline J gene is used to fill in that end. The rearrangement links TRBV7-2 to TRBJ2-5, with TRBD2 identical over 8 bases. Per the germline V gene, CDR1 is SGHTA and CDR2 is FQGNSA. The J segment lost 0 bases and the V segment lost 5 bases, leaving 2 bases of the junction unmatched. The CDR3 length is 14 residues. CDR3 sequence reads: CASSRGGYQETQYF. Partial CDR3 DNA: TGTGCCAGCAGCCGGGGGGGGTACCAAGAGACC.

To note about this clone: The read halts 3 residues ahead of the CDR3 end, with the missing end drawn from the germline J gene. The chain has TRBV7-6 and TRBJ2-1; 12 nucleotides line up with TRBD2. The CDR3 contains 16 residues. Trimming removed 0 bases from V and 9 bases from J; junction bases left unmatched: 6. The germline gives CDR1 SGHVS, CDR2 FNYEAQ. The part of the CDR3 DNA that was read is TGTGCCAGCAGCTTAGCGTCTAGCGGGGGGGCGGGTGAG. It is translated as CASSLASSGGAGE. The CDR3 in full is CASSLASSGGAGEQFF. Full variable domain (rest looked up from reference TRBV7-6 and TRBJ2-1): GAGVSQSPRYKVTKRGQDVALRCDPISGHVSLYWYRQALGQGPEFLTYFNYEAQQDKSGLPNDRFSAERPEGSISTLTIQRTEQRDSAMYRCASSLASSGGAGEQFFGPGTRLTVL.

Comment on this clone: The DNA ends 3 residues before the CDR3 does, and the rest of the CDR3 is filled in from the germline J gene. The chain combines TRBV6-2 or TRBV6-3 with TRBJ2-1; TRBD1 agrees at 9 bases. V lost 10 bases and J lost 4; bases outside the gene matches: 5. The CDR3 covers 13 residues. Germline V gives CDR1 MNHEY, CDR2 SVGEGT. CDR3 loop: CATRDREYNEQFF. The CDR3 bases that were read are TGTGCCACTCGGGACAGGGAATACAATGAG.